The 3 T cell receptor beta chains given below trace back to one sample, sequenced in a study of cytomegalovirus exposure and HLA in healthy donors. The data were produced by immunoSEQ multiplex PCR, yet TCRdb's version contains in-frame clones alone and is incomplete. Of tens of thousands of clones in the sample, approximately 94% were seen once. Sequencing was carried out using PBMCs. Every receptor here comes from a woman aged 25 to 39 in good health and CMV-seronegative.

This chain links TRBV9 with TRBJ2-3; the match to TRBD2 covers 7 bases. The germline CDR1 and CDR2 sequences are SGDLS and YYNGEE. The CDR3 length is 15 residues. Trimming took 3 bases from V and 0 from J; bases not matched to a gene: 4. The CDR3 nucleotides read TGTGCCAGCAGCGCTGTCGGGGGGAGCACAGATACGCAGTATTTT. Amino acid sequence: CASSAVGGSTDTQYF.

The V call is TRBV19, the J call TRBJ1-6; TRBD1 matches 9 bases. V lost 9 bases and J lost 7; bases outside the gene matches: 7. CDR3 length: 14 amino acids. Germline V gives CDR1 LNHDA, CDR2 SQIVND (reference sequence). In DNA, the CDR3 is TGTGCCAGCGGGACAGGGATAACAAATTCACCCCTCCACTTT. This translates into CASGTGITNSPLHF.

This clone was counted a few times. The J gene is TRBJ2-7, the V gene TRBV28; 10 bases align to TRBD2. The ends lost 3 bases at V and 3 bases at J; junction bases unmatched: 5. Germline loops: CDR1 MDHEN, CDR2 SYDVKM. The CDR3 covers 15 residues. In nucleotides, the CDR3 is TGTGCCAGCAGTTTGAGCGGGAGGGCCGACTACGAGCAGTACTTC. It encodes CASSLSGRADYEQYF.